The 24 T cell receptor beta chains presented below share a single source sample, sequenced in a study of CD8+CD57+ T cells in acquired aplastic anemia. Investigators profiled TCR beta VDJ and CDR3 from genomic DNA template. TCRdb re-derived calls from the reads in MiXCR, one entry per CDR3 protein. The sample includes hundreds of thousands of distinct CDR3 sequences, approximately 33% seen only once; the top ten take about 0.8%. Sequenced patients had shown CD8+CD57+ cell expansion by flow cytometry. The sample consisted of sorted CD4+, CD8+, or CD8+CD57+ T cells (not recorded which) from PBMCs. These receptors were taken from a human donor with aplastic anemia.

The sample holds a few counts of this clonotype. This sequence joins TRBV2 and TRBJ1-6; TRBD1 aligns across 7 bases. CDR3 length equals 14 residues. V gave up 8 bases and J gave up 8 bases; unmatched junction bases: 9. Germline CDR1 reads SNHLY; CDR2 reads FYNNEI. The CDR3 DNA sequence: TGTGCCAGCGGGCTAGGGGGCGGGGATTCACCCCTCCACTTT. This codes for CASGLGGGDSPLHF.

This clonotype has just a few counts. The chain uses TRBV30 and TRBJ1-3; perhaps TRBD1 as D (5 bases). The V gene lost 1 base and the J gene lost 0 bases, with 10 bases spanning the gap. The CDR3 contains 15 residues. From germline, CDR1 is GTSNPN and CDR2 SVGIG (reference sequence). The CDR3 bases are TGTGCCTGGAGTGGTGGGACCCCCTCTGGAAACACCATATATTTT. It translates to CAWSGGTPSGNTIYF.

This sequence joins TRBV25-1 and TRBJ1-5; D is perhaps TRBD1 (5 bases). Trimming pared 5 bases from V and 1 base from J, leaving 18 bases between. This CDR3 region has 17 residues. Germline-derived CDR1 and CDR2 are MGHDK and SYGVNS. The CDR3 bases are TGTGCCAGCAGTTCCGGTGAGTGGGGACTGAGCAATCAGCCCCAGCATTTT. Amino acid sequence: CASSSGEWGLSNQPQHF.

In its sample, this clonotype was seen a few times. The V call is TRBV10-3, the J call TRBJ2-7, with a possible D match to TRBD1 (6 bases). Between the trimmed V and J ends, which lost 11 bases and 4 bases, there was a span of 24 bases. This CDR3 contains 15 residues. Per the germline V gene, CDR1 is ENHRY and CDR2 is SYGVKD. The CDR3 is CAVSSQWSRGYEQYF. CDR3 nucleotide sequence: TGTGCCGTCTCGTCCCAATGGAGCAGGGGTTACGAGCAGTACTTC.

Notes on this clonotype: A much larger clone differs by one base, so this may be a read error. The V gene is TRBV10-3, the J gene TRBJ2-5; no clear D. In germline, CDR1 is ENHRY, CDR2 SYGVKD. This CDR3 is built from 11 residues. The V end was cut by 6 bases, the J end by 5 bases, with 7 bases between. As DNA, the CDR3 is TGTGCCATCAGGGACGGTGAGACCCAGTACTTC. Translation: CAIRDGETQYF.

The chain uses TRBV15 and TRBJ1-2; D is uncertain. Trimming took off 1 base at V and 4 bases at J, with 10 bases between the two ends. From germline, CDR1 is LNHNV and CDR2 YYDKDF (reference sequence). This CDR3 contains 14 residues. CDR3 in amino acids: CATSRVGVLYGYTF. The DNA of the CDR3 is TGTGCCACCAGCAGAGTGGGAGTACTCTATGGCTACACCTTC. The variable domain in full, with the rest retrieved from reference TRBV15 and TRBJ1-2, is DAMVIQNPRYQVTQFGKPVTLSCSQTLNHNVMYWYQQKSSQAPKLLFHYYDKDFNNEADTPDNFQSRRPNTSFCFLDIRSPGLGDTAMYLCATSRVGVLYGYTFGSGTRLTVV.

This clonotype was seen only a few times. This chain joins TRBV9 and TRBJ2-3, with 15 bases lining up with TRBD2. Trimming at V came to 2 bases and at J to 4 bases, leaving 2 bases not matched to a gene. Germline V CDR1 and CDR2: SGDLS, YYNGEE. The CDR3 contains 16 residues. The CDR3 is CASSVGLAGGADTQYF. The CDR3 DNA is TGTGCCAGCAGCGTTGGACTAGCGGGGGGGGCAGATACGCAGTATTTT.

This clonotype appeared a few times. The chain uses TRBV5-1 and TRBJ2-5; possibly TRBD1 or TRBD2 for D (5 bases each). The V end was cut by 0 bases, the J end by 3 bases, with 12 bases between. Germline values: CDR1 SGHRS, CDR2 YFSETQ. The CDR3 is made up of 15 amino acids. The chain's CDR3 is CASSLGPGGEETQYF. In DNA form, the CDR3 reads TGCGCCAGCAGCTTGGGACCTGGGGGAGAAGAGACCCAGTACTTC.

This clonotype was recorded at least ten times. The CDR3 DNA is TGTGCCAGCAGCACACTAGCGGGAAGCTCCTACGAGCAGTACTTC. This sequence encodes CASSTLAGSSYEQYF. The gene calls are TRBV7-9 and TRBJ2-7; TRBD2 matches 10 bases. Germline CDR1 is SEHNR and CDR2 is FQNEAQ (reference sequence). The CDR3 spans 15 residues. V dropped 5 bases and J dropped 0; count of bases not matched to a gene: 4.

There are many counts of this clonotype. This chain connects TRBV7-3 to TRBJ2-3, with 7 nucleotides matching TRBD2. CDR3 length equals 13 residues. Germline CDR1 SGHTA, CDR2 FQGTGA. Unmatched junction bases numbered 9, after V lost 5 bases and J lost 10 bases. Here the CDR3 reads CASSIHTGGAQYF. The CDR3 coding sequence is TGTGCCAGCAGCATTCACACGGGAGGAGCGCAGTATTTT.

This clonotype was seen a handful of times. The gene calls are TRBV5-1 and TRBJ2-2; D could derive from TRBD1 or TRBD2 (5 bases each). The CDR3 covers 16 residues. The V end was cut by 4 bases, the J end by 6 bases, with 19 bases between. Per germline, CDR1 SGHRS and CDR2 YFSETQ. CDR3 sequence (DNA): TGCGCCAGCAGCACCACCCTGGGACGTCTATCCGGGGAGCTGTTTTTT. It is translated as CASSTTLGRLSGELFF.

V usage is TRBV10-3 and J usage is TRBJ1-5; no firm D call. Between the trimmed V and J ends, which lost 3 bases and 3 bases, there was a span of 3 bases. CDR1 and CDR2 (germline): ENHRY, SYGVKD. The CDR3 contains 12 residues. CDR3 nucleotides: TGTGCCATCAGTGAAACCAATCAGCCCCAGCATTTT. Protein: CAISETNQPQHF.

The V and J genes are TRBV2 and TRBJ2-7, with 8 bases lining up with TRBD1. Germline trimming cut 7 bases from V and 5 bases from J; bases unmatched to any gene: 7. Germline V gives CDR1 SNHLY, CDR2 FYNNEI. The CDR3 contains 13 residues. This CDR3 is CASTGTGSHEQYF. The CDR3 bases are TGTGCCAGCACAGGGACAGGTAGCCACGAGCAGTACTTC.

This clonotype was found many times. The V call is TRBV12-3 or TRBV12-4, the J call TRBJ1-5, with D unclear. The CDR3 covers 14 residues. V lost 6 bases and J 2 bases, leaving 11 bases between the germline ends. In nucleotides, the CDR3 is TGTGCCAGCAGGCCGTCTGGCGGCAATCAGCCCCAGCATTTT. As protein: CASRPSGGNQPQHF.

The chain carries TRBV15 and TRBJ1-1, with D perhaps TRBD1 (5 bases). CDR1 and CDR2 (germline): LNHNV, YYDKDF (reference sequence). The CDR3 sequence is 14 residues long. Trimming shortened V by 6 bases and J by 4 bases, and 15 bases separated the two germline ends. Written as DNA, the CDR3 is TGTGCCACCAGGTCCGGGGGGGGAATCACTGAAGCTTTCTTT. It specifies CATRSGGGITEAFF.

This clonotype has a count of ten or more. CDR3: CSVAEQGGQPQHF. CDR3 DNA sequence: TGCAGCGTTGCCGAACAGGGTGGTCAGCCCCAGCATTTT. The rearrangement joins TRBV29-1 to TRBJ1-5, with D maybe TRBD1 (6 bases). The ends were cut back, 4 bases at V and 6 bases at J, with 13 bases in the middle. CDR3 length: 13 amino acids. CDR1 and CDR2 from the germline V gene are SQVTM and ANQGSEA.

The V and J genes are TRBV5-1 and TRBJ1-1; 7 bases fit TRBD1. V shed 0 bases and J 1 base; nucleotides not matched to a gene: 9. The CDR3 runs 17 residues. The germline V gene has CDR1 SGHRS and CDR2 YFSETQ. The CDR3 spells CASSLEGQTRGNTEAFF. CDR3 DNA: TGCGCCAGCAGCTTGGAGGGACAGACCCGCGGGAACACTGAAGCTTTCTTT.

This clonotype was seen repeatedly, ten times or more. V gene TRBV2 combines with J gene TRBJ1-2; no clear D. Germline V gene lookup returns CDR1 SNHLY and CDR2 FYNNEI. Trimming left V 3 bases short and J 1 base short, with 12 bases between. CDR3 length equals 15 residues. The CDR3 region has the DNA TGTGCCAGCAGTGACTCCACAGCCAATAACTATGGCTACACCTTC. This encodes CASSDSTANNYGYTF.

This clonotype was detected ten times or more. The chain has TRBV25-1 and TRBJ1-2; 8 positions agree with TRBD1. CDR1 and CDR2 (germline): MGHDK, SYGVNS. The CDR3 runs 16 residues. Germline trimming cut 6 bases from V and 1 base from J; bases unmatched to any gene: 10. CDR3 in amino acids: CASSLSPGGSNYGYTF. The CDR3, as DNA: TGTGCCAGCAGCCTTTCTCCAGGGGGCAGTAACTATGGCTACACCTTC.

As regards this clonotype: A much larger clone is a single base away; this may be a read error. V and J are TRBV20-1 and TRBJ1-1; no definite D call. Trimming stripped 5 bases from V and 6 bases from J, with 13 bases between. The CDR3 is 12 amino acids. Per germline, CDR1 DFQATT and CDR2 SNEGSKA (reference sequence). CDR3 in amino acids: CSAARVGAEAFF. The CDR3 DNA follows: TGCAGTGCTGCTAGGGTAGGCGCTGAAGCTTTCTTT.

The table lists this clonotype with a count of one. The chain carries TRBV30 and TRBJ2-5, with TRBD2 identical over 15 bases. The CDR3 covers 15 residues. Per germline, CDR1 GTSNPN and CDR2 SVGIG (reference sequence). The ends lost 1 base at V and 5 bases at J; junction bases unmatched: 2. DNA for the CDR3: TGTGCCTGGAGTGCGGGACTAGCGGGGGGTGAGACCCAGTACTTC. Translation gives CAWSAGLAGGETQYF.

The chain has TRBV10-3 and TRBJ1-6; D not resolved. The germline V gene has CDR1 ENHRY and CDR2 SYGVKD. Trimming shortened V by 5 bases and J by 4 bases, and 15 bases separated the two germline ends. CDR3 length: 16 residues. The CDR3 nucleotides are TGTGCCATCAGTTACTCGGACCTGATGTATAATTCACCCCTCCACTTT. It translates to CAISYSDLMYNSPLHF.

This sequence joins TRBV28 and TRBJ1-5, with TRBD1 identical over 9 bases. The CDR3 is 18 residues long. Germline lookup yields CDR1 MDHEN and CDR2 SYDVKM. V was clipped by 6 bases and J by 8 bases; unmatched bases: 20. In DNA, the CDR3 is TGTGCCAGCAGACAAAAACCGGGACAGGGATCTTCCCCTAAGCCCCAGCATTTT. It yields the protein CASRQKPGQGSSPKPQHF.

The chain is built from TRBV29-1 and TRBJ1-6, with no clear D. Germline V gene sequence: CDR1 SQVTM, CDR2 ANQGSEA. The ends were cut back, 7 bases at V and 5 bases at J, with 3 bases in the middle. The CDR3 is made up of 10 amino acids. In DNA form, the CDR3 reads TGCAGCGGAAATAATTCACCCCTCCACTTT. Translating it yields CSGNNSPLHF.